The rows below give T cell receptor beta chains drawn from one sample of a study of OX40 agonist ivuxolimab in advanced cancers. Assay used: immunoSEQ multiplex PCR; TCRdb lists only in-frame clones, some missing. Altogether about 82,000 clones are present, more than 80% being singletons, with the ten largest covering 6.5% to 9%. Sequenced here: CD4+ or CD8+ T cells sorted from blood, sampled in a trial of the OX40 agonist ivuxolimab. All receptors derive from an adult with an advanced solid tumor such as melanoma, head and neck, liver or kidney cancer. Both conserved end residues are part of each CDR3. Each record gives: V gene, D gene, clone size, J gene, CDR3 protein, CDR3 DNA. D genes are given only for firm matches. Not every row has a clone size; where given, it reads once, few, many or a size class.

>TRBV6-5|TRBD1|.|TRBJ2-7
CASSYSTDRPTYEQYF
TGTGCCAGCAGTTACTCGACGGACAGGCCTACCTACGAGCAGTACTTC
>TRBV27|.|.|TRBJ1-5
CASSGTASIQPQHF
TGTGCCAGCAGTGGGACCGCCTCGATTCAGCCCCAGCATTTT
>TRBV19|.|.|TRBJ2-2
CASRAGELFF
TGTGCCAGTAGGGCCGGGGAGCTGTTTTTT
>TRBV13|.|.|TRBJ2-7
CASSSNLYYEQYF
TGTGCCAGCAGCTCCAACCTTTACTACGAGCAGTACTTC
>TRBV11-1|TRBD1|.|TRBJ1-1
CASSPTTGETEAFF
TGTGCCAGCAGCCCGACGACAGGGGAAACTGAAGCTTTCTTT
>TRBV14|TRBD1|.|TRBJ2-3
CASSPWQGARTDTQYF
TGTGCCAGCAGCCCCTGGCAGGGGGCTCGCACAGATACGCAGTATTTT
>TRBV2|TRBD1|.|TRBJ2-2
CASRAGQGQGTGELFF
TGTGCCAGCAGAGCGGGACAGGGGCAGGGGACCGGGGAGCTGTTTTTT
>TRBV6-1|.|.|TRBJ2-2
CASSEAWTGELFF
TGTGCCAGCAGTGAAGCGTGGACCGGGGAGCTGTTTTTT
>TRBV7-2|TRBD1|.|TRBJ2-2
CASSLATGGGGELFF
TGTGCCAGCAGCTTAGCGACAGGGGGCGGCGGGGAGCTGTTTTTT
>TRBV6-1|TRBD1|.|TRBJ1-2
CASSRQGIYGYTF
TGTGCCAGCAGTCGACAGGGGATCTATGGCTACACCTTC
>TRBV5-4|TRBD1|.|TRBJ2-7
CASSSGQRMYEQYF
TGTGCCAGCAGCTCGGGACAGCGGATGTACGAGCAGTACTTC
>TRBV7-9|.|.|TRBJ2-7
CASSPPKRAYEQYF
TGTGCCAGCAGCCCACCTAAGAGGGCCTACGAGCAGTACTTC
>TRBV5-1|.|.|TRBJ2-6
CAGSGANVLTF
TGCGCCGGGTCTGGGGCCAACGTCCTGACTTTC
>TRBV2|TRBD1|.|TRBJ1-5
CASSREQGLGNQPQHF
TGTGCCAGCAGCCGCGAACAGGGGCTGGGCAATCAGCCCCAGCATTTT
>TRBV7-9|TRBD2|.|TRBJ2-1
CASSGHGTSGREYNEQFF
TGTGCCAGCAGCGGTCACGGGACTAGCGGGAGGGAGTACAATGAGCAGTTCTTC
>TRBV11-2|TRBD2|.|TRBJ2-1
CASSLLGGQGEQFF
TGTGCCAGCAGCTTACTGGGAGGGCAGGGTGAGCAGTTCTTC
>TRBV19|TRBD1|once|TRBJ2-7
CASSIGLQGYYEQYF
TGTGCCAGTAGTATAGGTTTACAGGGGTACTACGAGCAGTACTTC
>TRBV28|.|.|TRBJ2-1
CASSLPEGGSDEQFF
TGTGCCAGCAGTTTACCGGAGGGTGGAAGCGATGAGCAGTTCTTC
>TRBV11-3|TRBD2|.|TRBJ2-7
CASSLGGGLGPREDYEQYF
TGTGCCAGCAGCTTAGGTGGGGGACTAGGACCCCGGGAGGATTACGAGCAGTACTTC
>TRBV19|.|.|TRBJ1-6
CASSLRQGSYNSPLHF
TGTGCCAGTAGTCTACGCCAGGGCTCCTATAATTCACCCCTCCACTTT
>TRBV18|.|.|TRBJ1-6
CASSPRPGDSPLHF
TGTGCCAGCTCACCAAGGCCAGGGGATTCACCCCTCCACTTT
>TRBV7-9|.|.|TRBJ2-2
CASRGAGVNTGELFF
TGTGCCAGCCGAGGGGCAGGGGTAAACACCGGGGAGCTGTTTTTT
>TRBV28|TRBD1|.|TRBJ1-1
CASRMTGGARLNTEAFF
TGTGCCAGCAGGATGACAGGGGGCGCAAGGTTGAACACTGAAGCTTTCTTT
>TRBV6-4|.|.|TRBJ2-1
CASSASPSSYNEQFF
TGTGCCAGCAGTGCTAGCCCCAGCTCCTACAATGAGCAGTTCTTC
>TRBV11-3|.|.|TRBJ2-3
CASSLGNTQYF
TGTGCCAGCAGCTTGGGGAACACGCAGTATTTT
>TRBV7-3|TRBD1|.|TRBJ2-7
CASSLELGQGAYEQYF
TGTGCCAGCAGCTTAGAACTGGGACAGGGAGCGTACGAGCAGTACTTC
>TRBV6-6|TRBD1|.|TRBJ1-5
CASSYLGQGDMPQHF
TGTGCCAGCAGTTACCTAGGACAGGGTGATATGCCCCAGCATTTT
>TRBV15|.|.|TRBJ2-1
CATSRDKGPLEQFF
TGTGCCACCAGCAGAGATAAGGGACCGCTTGAGCAGTTCTTC
>TRBV27|.|.|TRBJ2-2
CASSFLARNTGELFF
TGTGCCAGCAGTTTTCTAGCGAGGAACACCGGGGAGCTGTTTTTT
>TRBV7-3|TRBD2|.|TRBJ2-2
CASSLGGLAEYTGELFF
TGTGCCAGCAGCTTGGGGGGACTAGCGGAGTACACCGGGGAGCTGTTTTTT
>TRBV29-1|.|.|TRBJ1-1
CSVVQGGTEAFF
TGCAGCGTCGTACAGGGTGGCACTGAAGCTTTCTTT
>TRBV13|.|.|TRBJ2-7
CASSPGTANYEQYF
TGTGCCAGCAGCCCCGGGACGGCGAACTACGAGCAGTACTTC
>TRBV7-8|TRBD2|few|TRBJ2-5
CASSLTSGSAETQYF
TGTGCCAGCAGCTTGACTAGCGGGAGCGCGGAGACCCAGTACTTC
>TRBV6-5|.|.|TRBJ2-5
CASKTEFQETQYF
TGTGCCAGTAAGACAGAGTTCCAAGAGACCCAGTACTTC
>TRBV5-5|TRBD2|.|TRBJ2-7
CASSFKGLAGILFSYEQYF
TGTGCCAGCAGCTTTAAGGGACTAGCGGGAATCTTATTCTCCTACGAGCAGTACTTC
>TRBV27|TRBD1|.|TRBJ1-1
CASSSTGGRNTEAFF
TGTGCCAGCAGTTCGACAGGGGGCCGGAACACTGAAGCTTTCTTT
>TRBV18|TRBD1|.|TRBJ1-2
CASFPGDRTYGYTF
TGTGCCAGCTTCCCCGGGGACAGGACGTATGGCTACACCTTC
>TRBV2|.|.|TRBJ1-1
CASHPRVANTEAFF
TGTGCCAGCCACCCACGGGTGGCGAACACTGAAGCTTTCTTT
>TRBV19|TRBD2|once|TRBJ2-1
CASSIGGRAFTGEQFF
TGTGCCAGTAGTATAGGCGGGAGGGCCTTTACTGGTGAGCAGTTCTTC
>TRBV10-3|.|.|TRBJ1-2
CAISDINYGYTF
TGTGCCATCAGTGATATTAACTATGGCTACACCTTC
>TRBV9|TRBD1|.|TRBJ2-2
CASSPRTGFTGELFF
TGTGCCAGCAGCCCTCGGACAGGGTTCACCGGGGAGCTGTTTTTT
>TRBV2|.|once|TRBJ1-6
CASSERRLSNSPLHF
TGTGCCAGCAGTGAAAGGCGGCTCAGTAATTCACCCCTCCACTTT
>TRBV28|TRBD1|.|TRBJ1-2
CASSSSPGTGGYGYTF
TGTGCCAGCAGTTCATCCCCCGGGACAGGGGGCTATGGCTACACCTTC
>TRBV7-9|TRBD1|.|TRBJ2-7
CASSHNTGGGEQYF
TGTGCCAGCAGCCACAACACAGGGGGCGGCGAGCAGTACTTC
>TRBV27|TRBD1|.|TRBJ1-4
CASSRSGGGREKLFF
TGTGCCAGCAGTAGGTCGGGAGGGGGCAGGGAAAAACTGTTTTTT
>TRBV18|TRBD2|once|TRBJ2-3
CASSPASGSRPDTQYF
TGTGCCAGCTCACCCGCTAGCGGGAGTCGACCAGATACGCAGTATTTT
>TRBV2|TRBD1|.|TRBJ2-1
CASFVGQGDGEQFF
TGTGCCAGCTTTGTGGGACAGGGGGACGGTGAGCAGTTCTTC
>TRBV30|.|.|TRBJ1-2
CAWIGQANYGYTF
TGTGCCTGGATTGGACAAGCTAACTATGGCTACACCTTC
>TRBV11-3|TRBD2|.|TRBJ2-1
CASSLPGLAGYNEQFF
TGTGCCAGCAGCTTACCGGGACTAGCGGGATACAATGAGCAGTTCTTC
>TRBV9|.|.|TRBJ1-2
CASSVFSGINYGYTF
TGTGCCAGCAGCGTATTTTCCGGGATCAACTATGGCTACACCTTC
>TRBV9|TRBD2|.|TRBJ2-1
CASSALSGMPNEQFF
TGTGCCAGCAGCGCACTTAGCGGGATGCCCAATGAGCAGTTCTTC
>TRBV4-1|.|.|TRBJ2-7
CASSQPTGKEAYEQYF
TGCGCCAGCAGCCAACCCACAGGGAAGGAAGCCTACGAGCAGTACTTC
>TRBV6-5|.|.|TRBJ1-5
CASSYSPRTRPQHF
TGTGCCAGCAGTTACTCGCCTCGGACCCGACCCCAGCATTTT